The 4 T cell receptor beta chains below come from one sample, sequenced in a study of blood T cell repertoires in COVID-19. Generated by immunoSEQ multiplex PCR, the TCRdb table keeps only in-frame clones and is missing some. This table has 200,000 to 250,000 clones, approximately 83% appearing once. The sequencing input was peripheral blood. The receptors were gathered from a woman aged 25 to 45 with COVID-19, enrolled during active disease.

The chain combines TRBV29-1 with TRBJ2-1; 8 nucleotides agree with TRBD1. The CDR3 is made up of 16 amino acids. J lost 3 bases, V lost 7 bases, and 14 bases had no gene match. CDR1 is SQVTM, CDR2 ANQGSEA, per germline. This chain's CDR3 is CSATSRTGKNYNEQFF. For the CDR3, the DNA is TGCAGCGCAACGTCCAGGACAGGGAAAAACTACAATGAGCAGTTCTTC.

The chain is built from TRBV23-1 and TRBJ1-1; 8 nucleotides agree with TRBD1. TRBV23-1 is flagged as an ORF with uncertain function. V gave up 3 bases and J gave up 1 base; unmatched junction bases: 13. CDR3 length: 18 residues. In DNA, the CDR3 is TGCGCCAGCAGTCACTCCCCCGGACAGGGAAGAGGGAACACTGAAGCTTTCTTT. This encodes CASSHSPGQGRGNTEAFF.

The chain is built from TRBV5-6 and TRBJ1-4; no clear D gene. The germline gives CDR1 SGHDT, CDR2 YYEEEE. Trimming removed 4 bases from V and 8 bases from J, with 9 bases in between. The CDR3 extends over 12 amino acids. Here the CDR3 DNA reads TGTGCCAGCAGCGAGGCCGGGGAAAAACTGTTTTTT. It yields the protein CASSEAGEKLFF.

CDR3 sequence (DNA): TGTGCCAGCAGCCGGGACACAGGGGAGCGCACCGGGGAGCTGTTTTTT. This sequence encodes CASSRDTGERTGELFF. The chain combines TRBV5-4 with TRBJ2-2; TRBD1 aligns across 7 bases. The germline V gene encodes CDR1 SGHNT and CDR2 YYREEE (reference sequence). The length of the CDR3 is 16 residues. The J segment lost 4 bases and the V segment lost 4 bases, leaving 10 bases of the junction unmatched.